The subject of this entry is one T cell receptor beta chain. This specimen belongs to a study of blood T cell repertoires in COVID-19. About the study: The United States, Italy and Spain provided the acute and convalescent COVID-19 samples. Sample material is recorded as cDNA or gDNA derived from T cells, B-cell-depleted T cells, or PBMCs.

Losses at the gene ends were 2 bases for V and 7 bases for J; bases not matched to a gene: 7. This CDR3 comprises 14 residues. Germline V CDR1 and CDR2: GTSNPN, SVGIG (reference sequence). As handled by the study authors: Using reference gene primer amplification, nucleated cell counts were estimated. The table came from immunoSEQ multiplex PCR; TCRdb's copy has only in-frame clones and leaves some out. V, J and clone size reflect that table, while D and trimming were determined from the DNA. The table shows 130,000 or so clones, with about 89% occurring only once. The sequenced material came from peripheral blood. The genes are TRBV30 and TRBJ1-4; 7 bases fit TRBD1. This clonotype was obtained from a man over 45 with active or convalescent COVID-19. The CDR3 here is CAWSTRQGVEKLFF. The CDR3, as DNA: TGTGCCTGGAGTACCCGACAGGGTGTTGAAAAACTGTTTTTT.